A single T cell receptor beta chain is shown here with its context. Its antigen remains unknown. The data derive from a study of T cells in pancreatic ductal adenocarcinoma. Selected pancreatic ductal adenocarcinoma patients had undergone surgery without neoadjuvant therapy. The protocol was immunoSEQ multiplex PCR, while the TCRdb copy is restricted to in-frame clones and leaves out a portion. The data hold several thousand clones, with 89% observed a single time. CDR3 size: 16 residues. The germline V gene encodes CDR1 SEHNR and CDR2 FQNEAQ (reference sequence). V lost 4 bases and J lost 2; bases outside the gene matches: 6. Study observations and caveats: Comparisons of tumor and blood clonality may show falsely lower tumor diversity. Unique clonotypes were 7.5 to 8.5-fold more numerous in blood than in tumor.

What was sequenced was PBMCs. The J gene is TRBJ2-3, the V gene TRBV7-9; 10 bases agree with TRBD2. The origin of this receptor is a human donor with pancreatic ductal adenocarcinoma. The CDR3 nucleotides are TGTGCCAGCAGCTCCGGACTAGCGGACCCCACAGATACGCAGTATTTT. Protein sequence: CASSSGLADPTDTQYF.